Listed here are 26 T cell receptor beta chains from one sample, sequenced in a study of shared clonotypes between healthy human individuals. The repertoire was sequenced with immunoSEQ multiplex PCR; TCRdb's copy has only in-frame clones and lacks some. The data show roughly 680,000 clones, roughly two thirds seen once. The sample was memory CD4+ T cells sorted from blood. Subset described: CD45RA-negative fraction. These receptors were taken from a woman aged 25 to 39 in good health.

The rearrangement uses TRBV18 and TRBJ1-5; D gene ambiguous. The CDR3 is 15 amino acids. Trimming removed 5 bases at V and 6 bases at J, with 17 bases between. Germline loops: CDR1 KGHSH, CDR2 LQKENI. CDR3 residues: CASSAKGGYGQPQHF. The DNA of the CDR3 is TGTGCCAGCTCAGCAAAGGGAGGGTACGGTCAGCCCCAGCATTTT.

This chain uses TRBV19 with TRBJ2-5; 12 nucleotides match TRBD2. Per germline, CDR1 LNHDA and CDR2 SQIVND (reference sequence). CDR3 length equals 17 residues. V was clipped by 3 bases and J by 6 bases; unmatched bases: 11. CDR3 DNA: TGTGCCAGTAGTATCGGAGGACTAGCGGGGCGGGAAAAGACCCAGTACTTC. Translated: CASSIGGLAGREKTQYF.

The rearrangement links TRBV9 to TRBJ2-2, with no clear D. The CDR3 consists of 14 residues. Trimming removed 0 bases from V and 3 bases from J, with 6 bases in between. The V gene's germline CDR1 is SGDLS and CDR2 YYNGEE. CDR3 coding DNA: TGTGCCAGCAGCGTAGTCAGCTACACCGGGGAGCTGTTTTTT. This gives the protein CASSVVSYTGELFF.

The genes are TRBV11-2 and TRBJ2-3; TRBD1 matches at 7 bases. CDR1 SGHAT and CDR2 FQNNGV come from the germline V gene. V gave up 10 bases and J gave up 3 bases; unmatched junction bases: 4. This CDR3 contains 12 residues. CDR3: CATQGVTDTQYF. DNA of the CDR3: TGTGCCACCCAGGGGGTGACAGATACGCAGTATTTT. Full variable domain (missing parts from reference TRBV11-2 and TRBJ2-3): EAGVAQSPRYKIIEKRQSVAFWCNPISGHATLYWYQQILGQGPKLLIQFQNNGVVDDSQLPKDRFSAERLKGVDSTLKIQPAKLEDSAVYLCATQGVTDTQYFGPGTRLTVL.

The chain links TRBV11-2 to TRBJ1-4, with 7 bases that match TRBD1. Losses at the gene ends were 5 bases for V and 7 bases for J; bases not matched to a gene: 7. The CDR3 is made up of 14 amino acids. Germline V gene data show CDR1 as SGHAT and CDR2 as FQNNGV. In DNA form, the CDR3 reads TGTGCCAGCAGCCAGACAGGGACGTTTGAAAAACTGTTTTTT. This encodes CASSQTGTFEKLFF.

This clone appeared many times. The chain has TRBV27 and TRBJ2-3, with D possibly TRBD2 on 6 matching bases. CDR3 length: 15 residues. V shed 5 bases and J shed 2 bases, with 14 bases lying between them. Germline CDR1 MNHEY, CDR2 SMNVEV (reference sequence). CDR3 in amino acids: CASSRGRGPTDTQYF. DNA for the CDR3: TGTGCCAGCAGTCGTGGGCGGGGCCCCACAGATACGCAGTATTTT.

This sequence joins TRBV4-2 and TRBJ2-1, with 8 bases that match TRBD2. The CDR3 length is 17 residues. The junction had 11 bases not matched to a gene; V was cut back by 2 bases and J by 5 bases. Per the germline V gene, CDR1 is LGHNA and CDR2 is YNFKEQ. Written as DNA, the CDR3 is TGTGCCAGCAGCCAAAATGGGGGCGGGAGGCCCCACAATGAGCAGTTCTTC. Translated: CASSQNGGGRPHNEQFF.

The J gene is TRBJ2-4, the V gene TRBV7-2, with 9 bases lining up with TRBD1. The germline V gene encodes CDR1 SGHTA and CDR2 FQGNSA. The CDR3 totals 13 residues. The J segment lost 6 bases and the V segment lost 4 bases, leaving 1 base of the junction unmatched. The CDR3 loop reads CASSSGQGNIQYF. The CDR3 DNA is TGTGCCAGCAGCTCGGGACAGGGAAACATTCAGTACTTC.

The genes are TRBV9 and TRBJ1-2; D unresolved. Looked up from germline, CDR1 is SGDLS and CDR2 is YYNGEE. The CDR3 has 11 residues. Trimming pared 4 bases from V and 2 bases from J, leaving 3 bases between. CDR3 sequence: CASSQNYGYTF. The DNA of the CDR3 is TGTGCCAGCAGCCAGAACTATGGCTACACCTTC.

This clone has just a few counts. V is TRBV6-1 and J is TRBJ2-1; the match to TRBD2 covers 7 bases. Germline lookup yields CDR1 MNHNS and CDR2 SASEGT. V trimming: 3 bases; J trimming: 6 bases; junction bases outside the gene matches: 17. The CDR3 has 18 amino acids. The DNA of the CDR3 is TGTGCCAGCAGTGACCTCCTGGCGGTCGGCGGGAGTTGCAATGAGCAGTTCTTC. It encodes CASSDLLAVGGSCNEQFF.

The chain has TRBV5-1 and TRBJ1-1; TRBD1 agrees at 8 bases. Germline lookup yields CDR1 SGHRS and CDR2 YFSETQ. The CDR3 is 17 amino acids. With 2 bases clipped from V and 3 bases from J, the junction kept 12 bases outside the gene matches. The CDR3, as DNA: TGCGCCAGCAGCTTCCCCCCACGCGCGGACAGGGACACTGAAGCTTTCTTT. It yields the protein CASSFPPRADRDTEAFF.

The V call is TRBV28, the J call TRBJ1-2, with 11 nucleotides matching TRBD1. The germline CDR1 and CDR2 sequences are MDHEN and SYDVKM. CDR3 length: 17 residues. J was trimmed by 0 bases and V by 9 bases; bases with no gene match: 12. Written as DNA, the CDR3 is TGTGCCAGTATTAGGGGGACAGGGGGTTCTTCTAACTATGGCTACACCTTC. Translation gives CASIRGTGGSSNYGYTF.

There are many counts of this clone. The CDR3 bases are TGTGCCAGCAGCTTAGTGGGGACGGGTTTCTCTGGAAACACCATATATTTT. It translates to CASSLVGTGFSGNTIYF. V and J are TRBV7-2 and TRBJ1-3, with a possible D match to TRBD1 (5 bases). CDR3 size: 17 residues. V was pared by 1 base and J by 0 bases, with 13 bases between. CDR1 and CDR2 (germline): SGHTA, FQGNSA. The variable domain in full, completed from reference TRBV7-2 and TRBJ1-3, reads GAGVSQSPSNKVTEKGKDVELRCDPISGHTALYWYRQSLGQGLEFLIYFQGNSAPDKSGLPSDRFSAERTGGSVSTLTIQRTQQEDSAVYLCASSLVGTGFSGNTIYFGEGSWLTVV.

This clone occurred a few times. The genes are TRBV4-1 and TRBJ2-6; 9 positions match TRBD1. Germline V CDR1 and CDR2: MGHRA, YSYEKL. This CDR3 contains 17 residues. V gave up 4 bases and J gave up 2 bases; unmatched junction bases: 6. In DNA form, the CDR3 reads TGCGCCAGCAGCCCAAAACAGGGGGCCACTGGGGCCAACGTCCTGACTTTC. Its protein product is CASSPKQGATGANVLTF.

The chain has TRBV5-5 and TRBJ1-2; weak D call: TRBD1 (6 bases). CDR3 length: 15 residues. With 3 bases removed from V and 8 bases from J, the gap between germline ends came to 20 bases. Looked up from germline, CDR1 is SGHKS and CDR2 is YYEKEE (reference sequence). CDR3 protein: CASSWESMGGFGYTF. The CDR3 DNA is TGTGCCAGCAGCTGGGAATCCATGGGGGGCTTCGGCTACACCTTC.

The gene calls are TRBV2 and TRBJ2-2; 7 bases are a match to TRBD2. The germline CDR1 and CDR2 sequences are SNHLY and FYNNEI. The CDR3 covers 16 residues. Trimming took 6 bases from V and 7 from J; bases not matched to a gene: 14. In nucleotides, the CDR3 is TGTGCCAGCAGCGCGAGAGGGCGGGAGCTTGGCGGGGAGCTGTTTTTT. Its protein product is CASSARGRELGGELFF.

Note on this clone: This may come from a read error, since a much larger clone is one base off. The chain has TRBV25-1 and TRBJ2-7; TRBD1 agrees at 7 bases. The V segment lost 5 bases and the J segment 0 bases; nucleotides outside the gene matches: 4. Germline lookup yields CDR1 MGHDK and CDR2 SYGVNS. This CDR3 contains 14 residues. CDR3 DNA sequence: TGTGCCAGCAGTTCCAGGGGGAACTCCTACGAGCAGTACTTC. This translates into CASSSRGNSYEQYF.

As regards this clone: Relative to the germline gene, one junction end is altered; a read error may explain this. V and J are TRBV6-1 and TRBJ2-3; TRBD2 aligns across 7 bases. Germline lookup yields CDR1 MNHNS and CDR2 SASEGT. CDR3 length equals 14 residues. The CDR3 DNA is TGTGCCAGCAGGGAAGCGGGGCGTACAGATACGCAGTATTTT. It codes for CASREAGRTDTQYF.

This clone appeared once. This chain links TRBV7-8 with TRBJ2-5; D call uncertain. Germline V gene data show CDR1 as SGHVS and CDR2 as FQNEAQ. V lost 4 bases and J lost 0, with 6 bases in between. This CDR3 comprises 13 residues. CDR3 bases: TGTGCCAGCAGCTCCACCAACCAAGAGACCCAGTACTTC. Translated: CASSSTNQETQYF. The whole variable domain, filled in from reference TRBV7-8 and TRBJ2-5, reads GAGVSQSPRYKVAKRGQDVALRCDPISGHVSLFWYQQALGQGPEFLTYFQNEAQLDKSGLPSDRFFAERPEGSVSTLKIQRTQQEDSAVYLCASSSTNQETQYFGPGTRLLVL.

The chain has TRBV28 and TRBJ1-5; D gene uncertain. Trimming took 6 bases from V and 3 from J, leaving 12 bases between them. CDR1 and CDR2 (germline): MDHEN, SYDVKM. The CDR3 loop spans 14 amino acids. The CDR3 protein is CASRPHSYNQPQHF. As DNA, the CDR3 is TGTGCCAGCAGGCCCCACAGCTACAATCAGCCCCAGCATTTT. Looking up the rest from reference TRBV28 and TRBJ1-5 gives the full variable domain: DVKVTQSSRYLVKRTGEKVFLECVQDMDHENMFWYRQDPGLGLRLIYFSYDVKMKEKGDIPEGYSVSREKKERFSLILESASTNQTSMYLCASRPHSYNQPQHFGDGTRLSIL.

V and J are TRBV5-1 and TRBJ2-2; D call uncertain. Germline CDR1 reads SGHRS; CDR2 reads YFSETQ. The CDR3 covers 14 residues. The germline V and J ends were trimmed by 3 bases and 5 bases, with 11 bases remaining between them. The CDR3: CASSSPAATGELFF. CDR3 nucleotides: TGCGCCAGCAGCTCCCCGGCAGCGACCGGGGAGCTGTTTTTT.

The rearrangement links TRBV6-4 to TRBJ1-1; D is unresolved. Trimming shortened V by 4 bases and J by 5 bases, and 17 bases separated the two germline ends. CDR3 length equals 15 residues. Looked up from germline, CDR1 is MRHNA and CDR2 is SNTAGT. The CDR3 spells CASSGARGMWTEAFF. CDR3 bases: TGTGCCAGCAGTGGGGCTAGAGGGATGTGGACTGAAGCTTTCTTT.

The CDR3, as DNA: TGTGCCAGCAGTATACTAGCGGGAGGCCATGAGCAGTTCTTC. This sequence encodes CASSILAGGHEQFF. The chain uses TRBV28 and TRBJ2-1; TRBD2 aligns across 12 bases. The trim removed 5 bases at V and 8 bases at J, leaving 4 bases unmatched. CDR3 length: 14 amino acids. Per the germline V gene, CDR1 is MDHEN and CDR2 is SYDVKM.

The chain is built from TRBV7-3 and TRBJ2-5; 8 nucleotides match TRBD2. Germline CDR1 is SGHTA and CDR2 is FQGTGA. V shed 2 bases, J shed 5 bases, and the junction held 4 bases outside the gene matches. The CDR3 is made up of 14 amino acids. This CDR3 is CASSLALAGETQYF. In nucleotides, the CDR3 is TGTGCCAGCAGCTTAGCCCTAGCGGGCGAGACCCAGTACTTC. Combining the CDR3 with reference TRBV7-3 and TRBJ2-5 gives the whole variable domain GAGVSQTPSNKVTEKGKYVELRCDPISGHTALYWYRQSLGQGPEFLIYFQGTGAADDSGLPNDRFFAVRPEGSVSTLKIQRTERGDSAVYLCASSLALAGETQYFGPGTRLLVL.

The gene calls are TRBV4-2 and TRBJ2-7; TRBD1 might be the D (6 bases). The CDR3 is 17 residues long. V was trimmed by 3 bases and J by 2 bases, leaving 20 bases between them. CDR1 is LGHNA, CDR2 YNFKEQ, per germline. CDR3 in DNA: TGTGCCAGCAGCCACCAACCCCCTAGCCGGGACACCTACGAGCAGTACTTC. Translated, it gives CASSHQPPSRDTYEQYF.

The chain uses TRBV5-1 and TRBJ2-3; 11 nucleotides align to TRBD1. After removal of 4 bases from V and 4 bases from J, the junction contained 2 bases not matched to a gene. The CDR3 has 14 amino acids. The V gene's germline CDR1 is SGHRS and CDR2 YFSETQ. CDR3 in DNA: TGCGCCAGCAGCAAGGGACAGGGGGCAGATACGCAGTATTTT. Amino acid sequence: CASSKGQGADTQYF.